What follows are 24 T cell receptor beta chains derived from one specimen sequenced in a study of long-term antiretroviral therapy in people with HIV. At survey level, the immunoSEQ assay was run in its v3.0 version. TCRdb's table, derived via immunoSEQ multiplex PCR, lists solely in-frame clones and lacks some. This table has tens of thousands of clones, 70% to 90% appearing once. The sample was unsorted PBMCs, taken 1.1 years after starting antiretroviral therapy. Receptors originate from a man aged 18 to 29 with HIV.

The genes are TRBV7-9 and TRBJ1-5, with 7 bases identical to TRBD1. CDR3 size: 15 residues. Trimming took 4 bases from V and 0 from J; bases not matched to a gene: 3. CDR1 and CDR2 from the germline V gene are SEHNR and FQNEAQ (reference sequence). CDR3 in DNA: TGTGCCAGCAGCTCTGACAGGGTTAGCAATCAGCCCCAGCATTTT. This encodes CASSSDRVSNQPQHF.

This clone was observed a single time. This sequence joins TRBV9 and TRBJ2-1; 7 bases agree with TRBD1. CDR3 length equals 15 residues. The V gene's germline CDR1 is SGDLS and CDR2 YYNGEE. V lost 1 base and J lost 8; bases outside the gene matches: 9. The CDR3 loop is CASSVTTGSSYEQFF. The CDR3 nucleotides are TGTGCCAGCAGCGTAACGACAGGGTCAAGCTATGAGCAGTTCTTC.

The V gene is TRBV28, the J gene TRBJ1-2; D perhaps matches TRBD1 (6 bases). Germline V lookup: CDR1 MDHEN, CDR2 SYDVKM. This CDR3 contains 13 residues. This chain's CDR3 is CVVEAGVNYGYTF. DNA for the CDR3: TGTGTTGTCGAGGCAGGGGTCAACTATGGCTACACCTTC.

Concerning this clone: The junction and the germline gene differ at one end; a read error may be behind it. J is TRBJ2-3 and V is TRBV5-5, with D unresolved. This CDR3 has 15 residues. CDR1 SGHKS and CDR2 YYEKEE come from the germline V gene (reference sequence). CDR3 in DNA: TGCGCCAGCAGCCAAGACATGGTAGGGACAGATACGCAGTATTTT. Protein product: CASSQDMVGTDTQYF. Based on the CDR3 plus reference TRBV5-5 and TRBJ2-3, the full variable domain is DAGVTQSPTHLIKTRGQQVTLRCSPISGHKSVSWYQQVLGQGPQFIFQYYEKEERGRGNFPDRFSARQFPNYSSELNVNALLLGDSALYLCASSQDMVGTDTQYFGPGTRLTVL.

The chain uses TRBV5-1 and TRBJ1-1; possible D gene TRBD1, 6 bases. V dropped 4 bases and J dropped 7 bases, with 17 bases sitting between them. From germline, CDR1 is SGHRS and CDR2 YFSETQ. CDR3 length equals 14 residues. This CDR3 is CASSVTGRTREAFF. CDR3 coding DNA: TGCGCCAGCAGCGTCACAGGGAGGACTCGTGAAGCTTTCTTT. Supplemented by reference TRBV5-1 and TRBJ1-1, the full variable domain reads KAGVTQTPRYLIKTRGQQVTLSCSPISGHRSVSWYQQTPGQGLQFLFEYFSETQRNKGNFPGRFSGRQFSNSRSEMNVSTLELGDSALYLCASSVTGRTREAFFGQGTRLTVV.

The rearrangement uses TRBV28 and TRBJ1-2; D uncertain. Germline lookup yields CDR1 MDHEN and CDR2 SYDVKM. The CDR3 length is 15 residues. V was trimmed by 8 bases and J by 8 bases, leaving 24 bases between them. The CDR3 spells CASRAETLDFRGYTF. CDR3 sequence (DNA): TGTGCCAGCCGTGCCGAGACATTAGACTTTAGGGGCTACACCTTC.

V usage is TRBV7-9 and J usage is TRBJ2-7, with D possibly matching TRBD2 (6 bases). Germline values: CDR1 SEHNR, CDR2 FQNEAQ (reference sequence). This CDR3 region has 15 residues. Trimming left V 5 bases short and J 0 bases short, with 14 bases between. The CDR3 spells CASSVWGDPSYEQYF. CDR3 coding DNA: TGTGCCAGCAGCGTGTGGGGGGACCCCTCCTACGAGCAGTACTTC.

The J gene is TRBJ2-1, the V gene TRBV4-2; the D is unclear. CDR1 and CDR2 (germline): LGHNA, YNFKEQ. The ends were cut back, 0 bases at V and 6 bases at J, with 9 bases in the middle. There are 14 residues in the CDR3. The CDR3 loop is CASSQERAANEQFF. For the CDR3, the DNA is TGTGCCAGCAGCCAAGAGAGAGCCGCCAATGAGCAGTTCTTC.

This clone has just one count. The genes are TRBV5-4 and TRBJ1-6; 7 bases are shared with TRBD1. Germline V gives CDR1 SGHNT, CDR2 YYREEE (reference sequence). This CDR3 comprises 15 residues. Unmatched junction bases numbered 11, after V lost 5 bases and J lost 9 bases. CDR3 coding DNA: TGTGCCAGCAGTTCGGGGGCAGGGGGTCGTTCACCCCTCCACTTT. The encoded protein is CASSSGAGGRSPLHF.

The chain combines TRBV5-5 with TRBJ2-3; 9 nucleotides agree with TRBD2. Looked up from germline, CDR1 is SGHKS and CDR2 is YYEKEE (reference sequence). This CDR3 spans 18 amino acids. V trimming: 3 bases; J trimming: 10 bases; junction bases outside the gene matches: 21. The CDR3 is CASSSPSRGGPTPHPQYF. The CDR3 DNA is TGTGCCAGCAGCTCCCCTTCGCGGGGGGGACCCACTCCCCACCCGCAGTATTTT.

The table lists this clone with a count of one. The chain joins TRBV7-6 to TRBJ2-6, with 7 nucleotides matching TRBD1. This CDR3 is 17 amino acids long. Germline V gene lookup returns CDR1 SGHVS and CDR2 FNYEAQ. V was clipped by 1 base and J by 0 bases; unmatched bases: 3. As DNA, the CDR3 is TGTGCCAGCAGCTTAGAGGGGACAGACTCTGGGGCCAACGTCCTGACTTTC. Amino acids: CASSLEGTDSGANVLTF.

The V call is TRBV14, the J call TRBJ1-2, with 9 bases lining up with TRBD1. This CDR3 contains 14 residues. Germline values: CDR1 SGHDN, CDR2 FVKESK. V gave up 4 bases and J gave up 4 bases; unmatched junction bases: 4. The DNA for the CDR3 is TGTGCCAGCAGCCCTGCGACAGGGGGCTATGGCTACACCTTC. It is translated as CASSPATGGYGYTF.

The chain uses TRBV30 and TRBJ2-7; the D gene is possibly TRBD2 (5 bases). Germline-derived CDR1 and CDR2 are GTSNPN and SVGIG (reference sequence). This CDR3 has 15 amino acids. V was pared by 2 bases and J by 4 bases, with 18 bases between. DNA for the CDR3: TGTGCCTGGAGTCCACCACTAACGGGAAGGTACGAGCAGTACTTC. Translation: CAWSPPLTGRYEQYF. Using reference TRBV30 and TRBJ2-7 for the parts outside the CDR3, the full variable domain is SQTIHQWPATLVQPVGSPLSLECTVEGTSNPNLYWYRQAAGRGLQLLFYSVGIGQISSEVPQNLSASRPQDRQFILSSKKLLLSDSGFYLCAWSPPLTGRYEQYFGPGTRLTVT.

The V gene is TRBV4-1, the J gene TRBJ2-7; D is ambiguous. V was cut by 4 bases and J by 7 bases, with 17 bases left in between. This CDR3 contains 14 residues. Germline CDR1 is MGHRA and CDR2 is YSYEKL. CDR3 sequence reads: CASSPTRQTGEQYF. The CDR3, as DNA: TGCGCCAGCAGCCCCACGAGGCAGACCGGTGAGCAGTACTTC.

This clone was seen a handful of times. CDR3 DNA: TGTGCCAGCAGCCTCACCGGGACTAGCGGGACTCGCACCGGGGAGCTGTTTTTT. Residues: CASSLTGTSGTRTGELFF. The chain is built from TRBV9 and TRBJ2-2, with 13 bases lining up with TRBD2. Per germline, CDR1 SGDLS and CDR2 YYNGEE. This CDR3 has 18 amino acids. Trimming at V came to 4 bases and at J to 4 bases, leaving 10 bases not matched to a gene.

Only one count was recorded for this clone. The chain carries TRBV2 and TRBJ1-5; TRBD1 is a possible D gene (5 bases). Between the trimmed V and J ends, which lost 6 bases and 7 bases, there was a span of 16 bases. The CDR3 runs 14 residues. The germline V gene encodes CDR1 SNHLY and CDR2 FYNNEI. CDR3: CASRGSRVYQPQHF. The CDR3 nucleotides are TGTGCCAGCAGAGGGAGCAGGGTATACCAGCCCCAGCATTTT.

J is TRBJ1-1 and V is TRBV4-3, with 10 bases identical to TRBD1. The CDR3 sequence is 13 residues long. V shed 4 bases and J 4 bases; nucleotides not matched to a gene: 0. Germline V gene sequence: CDR1 LGHNA, CDR2 YSLEER. Here the CDR3 DNA reads TGCGCCAGCAGCCGGACAGGGGGCACTGAAGCTTTCTTT. Protein product: CASSRTGGTEAFF.

This chain connects TRBV4-2 to TRBJ2-2, with D uncertain. CDR3 length: 14 amino acids. Germline values: CDR1 LGHNA, CDR2 YNFKEQ. V was cut by 4 bases and J by 3 bases, with 9 bases left in between. The CDR3 sequence is CASSLRTDTGELFF. CDR3 sequence (DNA): TGTGCCAGCAGCCTCCGAACGGACACCGGGGAGCTGTTTTTT.

CDR3 sequence: CASSLATNTDVRGDTQYF. The CDR3 bases are TGCGCCAGCAGCTTGGCGACTAACACCGACGTCCGCGGAGATACGCAGTATTTT. The J gene is TRBJ2-3, the V gene TRBV5-1; D is possibly TRBD2 (5 bases). The V gene lost 0 bases and the J gene lost 5 bases, with 22 bases spanning the gap. Germline V lookup: CDR1 SGHRS, CDR2 YFSETQ. There are 18 residues in the CDR3.

The chain combines TRBV2 with TRBJ2-2; TRBD1 agrees at 7 bases. There are 14 residues in the CDR3. The V segment lost 8 bases and the J segment 3 bases; nucleotides outside the gene matches: 6. Germline CDR1 SNHLY, CDR2 FYNNEI. CDR3 protein: CASAGDRYTGELFF. The CDR3, as DNA: TGTGCCAGCGCTGGGGACAGATACACCGGGGAGCTGTTTTTT.

This clone came up a few times. The V gene is TRBV10-3, the J gene TRBJ1-1; the D is unclear. This CDR3 contains 12 residues. Trimming shortened V by 2 bases and J by 1 base, and 2 bases separated the two germline ends. Germline-derived CDR1 and CDR2 are ENHRY and SYGVKD. The CDR3 nucleotides are TGTGCCATCAGTGAGCAGAACACTGAAGCTTTCTTT. It translates to CAISEQNTEAFF.

The chain employs TRBV30 and TRBJ1-6; weak D call: TRBD1 (6 bases). This CDR3 has 15 amino acids. Germline V gene data show CDR1 as GTSNPN and CDR2 as SVGIG (reference sequence). The germline V and J ends were trimmed by 8 bases and 1 base, with 15 bases remaining between them. The CDR3 coding sequence is TGTGCCGCAGTTACAGGGTCTTCCTATAATTCACCCCTCCACTTT. Encoded protein: CAAVTGSSYNSPLHF.

J is TRBJ1-2 and V is TRBV7-2; D gene uncertain. V gave up 1 base and J gave up 5 bases, with 20 bases separating them. The CDR3 loop spans 17 amino acids. Per the germline V gene, CDR1 is SGHTA and CDR2 is FQGNSA. For the CDR3, the DNA is TGTGCCAGCAGCTTAGTCTCCCAAGGGTCTGCTCGGTATGGCTACACCTTC. Amino acid sequence: CASSLVSQGSARYGYTF.

The chain links TRBV19 to TRBJ1-2; no firm D call. CDR1 is LNHDA and CDR2 is SQIVND in the germline V gene (reference sequence). This CDR3 spans 13 amino acids. The germline V and J ends were trimmed by 5 bases and 2 bases, with 9 bases remaining between them. In DNA, the CDR3 is TGTGCCAGTAGTTTGTACGGGAACTATGGCTACACCTTC. It codes for CASSLYGNYGYTF.